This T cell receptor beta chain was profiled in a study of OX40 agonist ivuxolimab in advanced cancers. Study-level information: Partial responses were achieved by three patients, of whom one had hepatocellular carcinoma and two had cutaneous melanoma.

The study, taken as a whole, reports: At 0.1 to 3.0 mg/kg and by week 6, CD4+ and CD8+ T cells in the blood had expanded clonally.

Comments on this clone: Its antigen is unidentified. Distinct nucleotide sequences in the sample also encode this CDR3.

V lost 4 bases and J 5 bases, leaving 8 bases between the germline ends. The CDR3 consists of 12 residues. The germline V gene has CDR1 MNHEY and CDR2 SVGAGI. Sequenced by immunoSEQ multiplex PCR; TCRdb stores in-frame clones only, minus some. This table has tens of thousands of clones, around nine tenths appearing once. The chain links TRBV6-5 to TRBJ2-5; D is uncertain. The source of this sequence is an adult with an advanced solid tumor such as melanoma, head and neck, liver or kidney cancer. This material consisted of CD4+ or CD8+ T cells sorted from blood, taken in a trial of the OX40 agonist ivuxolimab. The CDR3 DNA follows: TGTGCCAGCAGTTCTATGCAGGAGACCCAGTACTTC. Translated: CASSSMQETQYF.